This T cell receptor (beta chain) was observed in a study of T cells in Graves' hyperthyroidism and ophthalmopathy. This CDR3 has 16 amino acids. The ends were cut back, 1 base at V and 2 bases at J, with 12 bases in the middle. The V gene's germline CDR1 is LGHDT and CDR2 YNNKEL (reference sequence). No progression to ophthalmopathy during 18 months of follow-up defined stable disease. This clonotype was recorded many times. RNA transcripts gave rise to amplified TCR beta CDR3 regions. Initially, a first-round RT-PCR of the TCR CDR3 employed the HTBI primer set. One entry per CDR3 protein results from TCRdb running MiXCR on the multiplex PCR reads. The sample lists around 200,000 distinct CDR3 sequences, 15% to 20% occurring once.

This rearrangement joins TRBV3-1 to TRBJ2-1, with D possibly matching TRBD1 (7 bases). The receptor was derived from a woman aged 45 to 65 with Graves' hyperthyroidism. Sequencing was performed on blood. In DNA, the CDR3 is TGTGCCAGCAGCCAAGTCACAGGGGAGGCCTACAATGAGCAGTTCTTC. Translating it yields CASSQVTGEAYNEQFF.